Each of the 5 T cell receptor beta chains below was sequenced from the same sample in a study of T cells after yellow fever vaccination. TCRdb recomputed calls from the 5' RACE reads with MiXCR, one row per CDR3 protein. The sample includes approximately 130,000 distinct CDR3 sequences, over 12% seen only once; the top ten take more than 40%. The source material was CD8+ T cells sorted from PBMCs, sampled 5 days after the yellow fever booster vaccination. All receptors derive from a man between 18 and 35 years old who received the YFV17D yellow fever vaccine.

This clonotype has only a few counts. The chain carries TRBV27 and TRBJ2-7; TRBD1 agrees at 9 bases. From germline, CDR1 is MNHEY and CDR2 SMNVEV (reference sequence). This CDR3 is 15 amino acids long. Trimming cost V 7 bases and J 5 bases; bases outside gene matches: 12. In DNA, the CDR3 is TGTGCCAGCACCATAGGTACAGGGGGCTCTCACGAGCAGTACTTC. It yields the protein CASTIGTGGSHEQYF.

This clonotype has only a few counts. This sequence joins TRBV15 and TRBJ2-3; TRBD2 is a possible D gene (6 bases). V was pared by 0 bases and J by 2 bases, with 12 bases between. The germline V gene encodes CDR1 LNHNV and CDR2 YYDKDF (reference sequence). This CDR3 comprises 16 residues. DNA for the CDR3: TGTGCCACCAGCAGAGATCCAACGGGGGTCACAGATACGCAGTATTTT. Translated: CATSRDPTGVTDTQYF.

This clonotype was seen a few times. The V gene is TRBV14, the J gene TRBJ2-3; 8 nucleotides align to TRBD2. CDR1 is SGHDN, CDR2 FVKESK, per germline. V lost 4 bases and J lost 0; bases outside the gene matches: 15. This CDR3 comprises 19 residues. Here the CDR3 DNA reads TGTGCCAGCAGCCTACGGGAGGCTAGCGGGTGGACTAGCACAGATACGCAGTATTTT. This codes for CASSLREASGWTSTDTQYF.

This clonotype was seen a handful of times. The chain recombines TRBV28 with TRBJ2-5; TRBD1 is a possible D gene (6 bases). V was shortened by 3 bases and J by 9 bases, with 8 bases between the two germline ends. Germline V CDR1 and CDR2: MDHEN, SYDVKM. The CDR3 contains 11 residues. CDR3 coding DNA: TGTGCCAGCAGTTTTAACAGGGCCCAGTACTTC. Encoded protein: CASSFNRAQYF.

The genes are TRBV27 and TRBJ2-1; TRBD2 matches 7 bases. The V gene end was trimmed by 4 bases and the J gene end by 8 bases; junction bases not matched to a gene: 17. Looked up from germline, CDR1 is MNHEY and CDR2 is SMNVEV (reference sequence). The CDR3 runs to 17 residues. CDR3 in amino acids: CASSSPWGQGGIYEQFF. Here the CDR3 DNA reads TGTGCCAGCAGTTCCCCCTGGGGCCAGGGAGGGATCTATGAGCAGTTCTTC.